Each of the 25 T cell receptor beta chains below was sequenced from the same sample in a study of blood T cell repertoires in COVID-19. Sequenced by immunoSEQ multiplex PCR; TCRdb stores in-frame clones only, minus some. Among 60,000 to 80,000 clones listed, roughly 90% were seen once. Sequenced input: peripheral blood. The receptors derive from a woman of 80 years or more with acute or convalescent COVID-19.

The chain joins TRBV7-9 to TRBJ2-3; 10 bases match TRBD1. The ends lost 3 bases at V and 5 bases at J; junction bases unmatched: 5. The CDR3 has 15 amino acids. The germline V gene has CDR1 SEHNR and CDR2 FQNEAQ (reference sequence). The CDR3 here is CASSFGQGDGDTQYF. CDR3 bases: TGTGCCAGCAGCTTTGGACAGGGGGACGGAGATACGCAGTATTTT.

The chain employs TRBV5-1 and TRBJ1-2, with TRBD1 identical over 9 bases. The CDR3 runs 13 residues. V lost 4 bases and J lost 8; bases outside the gene matches: 6. The V gene's germline CDR1 is SGHRS and CDR2 YFSETQ. CDR3 sequence (DNA): TGCGCCAGCAGCCCGGGACAGGGTGAGGGCTACACCTTC. It codes for CASSPGQGEGYTF.

The rearrangement joins TRBV28 to TRBJ1-2, with 7 bases that match TRBD1. This CDR3 has 14 residues. Trimming took 8 bases from V and 4 from J; bases not matched to a gene: 10. Germline V lookup: CDR1 MDHEN, CDR2 SYDVKM. As DNA, the CDR3 is TGTGCCAGCCAAACCGGGGACAGCCCCTATGGCTACACCTTC. Amino acid sequence: CASQTGDSPYGYTF.

The chain couples TRBV2 to TRBJ2-5, with D perhaps TRBD2 (6 bases). Trimming took off 2 bases at V and 5 bases at J, with 15 bases between the two ends. Germline assignment: CDR1 SNHLY and CDR2 FYNNEI. The CDR3 runs to 15 residues. CDR3 coding DNA: TGTGCCAGCAGTGAAATGAGGGACTGGCGGGAGACCCAGTACTTC. This sequence encodes CASSEMRDWRETQYF. Full variable domain (rest looked up from reference TRBV2 and TRBJ2-5): EPEVTQTPSHQVTQMGQEVILRCVPISNHLYFYWYRQILGQKVEFLVSFYNNEISEKSEIFDDQFSVERPDGSNFTLKIRSTKLEDSAMYFCASSEMRDWRETQYFGPGTRLLVL.

J is TRBJ2-6 and V is TRBV11-2; unclear D gene. The length of the CDR3 is 15 residues. Trimming removed 5 bases at V and 0 bases at J, with 8 bases between. Germline loops: CDR1 SGHAT, CDR2 FQNNGV. Here the CDR3 reads CASSGTISGANVLTF. CDR3 coding DNA: TGTGCCAGCAGCGGTACAATCTCTGGGGCCAACGTCCTGACTTTC.

The gene calls are TRBV29-1 and TRBJ1-1; no firm D call. Deletions cut 6 bases from V and 1 base from J, with 12 bases between. Germline loops: CDR1 SQVTM, CDR2 ANQGSEA. CDR3 size: 13 residues. The CDR3 DNA is TGCAGCGTCGAAACTGGCGGGAACACTGAAGCTTTCTTT. As protein: CSVETGGNTEAFF.

This sequence joins TRBV10-3 and TRBJ1-6, with TRBD1 as a possible D gene (5 bases). From germline, CDR1 is ENHRY and CDR2 SYGVKD. The CDR3 is made up of 15 amino acids. The V end was cut by 4 bases, the J end by 11 bases, with 18 bases between. Here the CDR3 DNA reads TGTGCCATCAGTGGCGCGGGGGGAGGTGATCCACCCCTCCACTTT. Encoded protein: CAISGAGGGDPPLHF.

This clone was found a few times. This chain connects TRBV5-1 to TRBJ2-2; the match to TRBD2 covers 7 bases. This CDR3 is 16 amino acids long. V was pared by 1 base and J by 0 bases, with 3 bases of the junction left unmatched. Germline-derived CDR1 and CDR2 are SGHRS and YFSETQ. The CDR3 DNA reads TGCGCCAGCAGCTTGAAACTAGCGACGAACACCGGGGAGCTGTTTTTT. This sequence encodes CASSLKLATNTGELFF.

J is TRBJ2-5 and V is TRBV18; D perhaps matches TRBD2 (6 bases). The CDR3 has 14 residues. The germline CDR1 and CDR2 sequences are KGHSH and LQKENI. The germline V and J ends were trimmed by 3 bases and 2 bases, with 10 bases remaining between them. The DNA for the CDR3 is TGTGCCAGCTCACCTTACGGGGGTCAAGAGACCCAGTACTTC. Translated: CASSPYGGQETQYF. The whole variable domain, remainder taken from reference TRBV18 and TRBJ2-5, is NAGVMQNPRHLVRRRGQEARLRCSPMKGHSHVYWYRQLPEEGLKFMVYLQKENIIDESGMPKERFSAEFPKEGPSILRIQQVVRGDSAAYFCASSPYGGQETQYFGPGTRLLVL.

The chain has TRBV18 and TRBJ1-1; D is possibly TRBD1 (5 bases). The germline V gene has CDR1 KGHSH and CDR2 LQKENI. Trimming shortened V by 2 bases and J by 5 bases, and 9 bases separated the two germline ends. The CDR3 loop spans 13 amino acids. CDR3 DNA sequence: TGTGCCAGCTCACCAGGGGCCCGGACTGAAGCTTTCTTT. It yields the protein CASSPGARTEAFF.

This clone was detected only a few times. The chain couples TRBV11-2 to TRBJ2-6; 8 bases fit TRBD2. Per germline, CDR1 SGHAT and CDR2 FQNNGV. The CDR3 runs 16 residues. Trimming at V came to 3 bases and at J to 6 bases, leaving 7 bases not matched to a gene. CDR3 nucleotide sequence: TGTGCCAGCAGCTTCCTAGCGGGTAGGGAGGCCAACGTCCTGACTTTC. This codes for CASSFLAGREANVLTF.

The chain links TRBV19 to TRBJ2-2; maybe TRBD2 (6 bases). Trimming shortened V by 6 bases and J by 6 bases, and 17 bases separated the two germline ends. The CDR3 totals 15 residues. The germline V gene has CDR1 LNHDA and CDR2 SQIVND (reference sequence). CDR3 coding DNA: TGTGCCAGTAGGGTAATGGAGGGAGGCCCCGGGGAGCTGTTTTTT. Its translation: CASRVMEGGPGELFF.

This clone appeared a single time. The V and J genes are TRBV19 and TRBJ2-2; 10 nucleotides match TRBD2. Germline V CDR1 and CDR2: LNHDA, SQIVND (reference sequence). The CDR3 runs to 15 residues. After removal of 5 bases from V and 1 base from J, the junction contained 1 base not matched to a gene. CDR3 in DNA: TGTGCCAGTAGTCGGACTAGCGGGAACACCGGGGAGCTGTTTTTT. Translation gives CASSRTSGNTGELFF.

The chain employs TRBV28 and TRBJ2-2; 8 bases match TRBD1. Trimming at V came to 2 bases and at J to 4 bases, leaving 3 bases not matched to a gene. CDR3 length: 15 residues. In germline, CDR1 is MDHEN, CDR2 SYDVKM. CDR3 coding DNA: TGTGCCAGCAGTTTACCCACAGGGGGCACCGGGGAGCTGTTTTTT. Its translation: CASSLPTGGTGELFF.

The rearrangement uses TRBV5-5 and TRBJ1-6; no firm D call. CDR3 length: 15 residues. The germline V gene has CDR1 SGHKS and CDR2 YYEKEE (reference sequence). V lost 7 bases and J 7 bases, leaving 18 bases between the germline ends. DNA for the CDR3: TGTGCCAGCCTCCCGGGAGCTCTGGAGAATTCACCCCTCCACTTT. The encoded protein is CASLPGALENSPLHF.

V usage is TRBV21-1 and J usage is TRBJ1-2; the table's D call, TRBD1, has no DNA check behind it. TRBV21-1 counts as a pseudogene. The CDR3 loop spans 14 amino acids. The CDR3 sequence: CASSRTDAPYGYTF. The CDR3 bases are TGTGCCAGCAGCAGGACAGACGCGCCCTATGGCTACACCTTC.

The V call is TRBV6-6, the J call TRBJ2-7, with D perhaps TRBD2 (6 bases). The CDR3 has 13 amino acids. Germline CDR1 reads MNHNY; CDR2 reads SVGAGI (reference sequence). V shed 6 bases and J shed 6 bases, with 15 bases lying between them. The DNA for the CDR3 is TGTGCCAGCAGGTTAGCGGCCGCGGCCGAGCAGTACTTC. It codes for CASRLAAAAEQYF.

V usage is TRBV11-2 and J usage is TRBJ1-4; D not resolved. Germline assignment: CDR1 SGHAT and CDR2 FQNNGV. This CDR3 has 16 residues. The germline V and J ends were trimmed by 1 base and 0 bases, with 9 bases remaining between them. CDR3 sequence reads: CASSLVLHATNEKLFF. CDR3 sequence (DNA): TGTGCCAGCAGCTTAGTACTACACGCAACTAATGAAAAACTGTTTTTT.

V and J are TRBV24-1 and TRBJ2-3; 8 nucleotides align to TRBD1. Germline CDR1 reads KGHDR; CDR2 reads SFDVKD. The V segment lost 9 bases and the J segment 4 bases; nucleotides outside the gene matches: 11. The CDR3 contains 15 residues. CDR3 loop: CATGDQGAKADTQYF. CDR3 sequence (DNA): TGTGCCACCGGCGATCAGGGGGCGAAGGCAGATACGCAGTATTTT.

This rearrangement joins TRBV7-2 to TRBJ2-1; 11 positions match TRBD2. Per the germline V gene, CDR1 is SGHTA and CDR2 is FQGNSA. The CDR3 loop spans 15 amino acids. The J segment lost 8 bases and the V segment lost 4 bases, leaving 7 bases of the junction unmatched. CDR3 nucleotide sequence: TGTGCCAGCAGCTACAGACTAGCGGGATCCGATGAGCAGTTCTTC. This sequence encodes CASSYRLAGSDEQFF.

The chain combines TRBV2 with TRBJ1-1, with TRBD1 matching 7 bases. The length of the CDR3 is 14 residues. Germline V gene lookup returns CDR1 SNHLY and CDR2 FYNNEI. V was clipped by 7 bases and J by 4 bases; unmatched bases: 9. The chain's CDR3 is CASKTEGASTEAFF. The CDR3 nucleotides are TGTGCCAGCAAAACGGAGGGGGCGAGCACTGAAGCTTTCTTT.

This clone was seen only a few times. The chain carries TRBV7-3 and TRBJ1-2, with D hard to call. With 4 bases removed from V and 6 bases from J, the gap between germline ends came to 9 bases. This CDR3 comprises 12 residues. Germline V lookup: CDR1 SGHTA, CDR2 FQGTGA. This chain's CDR3 is CASSSPPDGYTF. CDR3 DNA sequence: TGTGCCAGCAGCTCCCCCCCGGATGGCTACACCTTC. Together with reference TRBV7-3 and TRBJ1-2, the CDR3 gives the full variable domain: GAGVSQTPSNKVTEKGKYVELRCDPISGHTALYWYRQSLGQGPEFLIYFQGTGAADDSGLPNDRFFAVRPEGSVSTLKIQRTERGDSAVYLCASSSPPDGYTFGSGTRLTVV.

The genes are TRBV25-1 and TRBJ1-2; D perhaps matches TRBD1 (6 bases). The V end lost 5 bases, the J end lost 4 bases, and 14 bases lay between the germline ends. The CDR3 is 14 residues long. Per the germline V gene, CDR1 is MGHDK and CDR2 is SYGVNS. This CDR3 reads CASSTAGVLYGYTF. CDR3 in DNA: TGTGCCAGCAGTACGGCAGGGGTACTCTATGGCTACACCTTC.

The chain has TRBV24-1 and TRBJ2-5, with 10 nucleotides matching TRBD1. Germline CDR1 is KGHDR and CDR2 is SFDVKD. V lost 2 bases and J lost 1; bases outside the gene matches: 3. This CDR3 contains 16 residues. The CDR3 region has the DNA TGTGCCACCAGTGATTCGACAGGGGGCGGCCAAGAGACCCAGTACTTC. It codes for CATSDSTGGGQETQYF.

The chain uses TRBV5-8 and TRBJ1-2, with a weak D call TRBD1 (5 bases). V gave up 3 bases and J gave up 2 bases, with 14 bases separating them. CDR1 and CDR2 (germline): SGHTS, YDEGEE. CDR3 length: 15 amino acids. CDR3 coding DNA: TGTGCCAGCAGCTGGGTCACGGACACAAACTATGGCTACACCTTC. It encodes CASSWVTDTNYGYTF.